The rows below give T cell receptor beta chains drawn from one sample of a study of T cells in Graves' hyperthyroidism and ophthalmopathy. MiXCR was run by TCRdb on the multiplex PCR reads, yielding one entry per CDR3 protein. This sample has under 250,000 distinct CDR3 sequences, with less than 20% found just once. Sequenced input: blood. These receptor sequences come from a woman in her 50s with Graves' hyperthyroidism. CDR3s include the opening cysteine and the closing phenylalanine or tryptophan. A D gene is named only where the DNA matches it firmly. Expanded clones are given a class, and other clones once, few, many or no size at all.

clone size	V gene	J gene	D gene	CDR3 length	CDR3 DNA	CDR3 protein
many	TRBV27	TRBJ2-1	.	15	TGTGCCAGCAGTTTAGTCCAGACTAGGACCAATGAGCAGTTCTTC	CASSLVQTRTNEQFF
many	TRBV15	TRBJ2-1	.	15	TGTGCCACCAGCAGAGCACCTAGTTTGGGCAATGAGCAGTTCTTC	CATSRAPSLGNEQFF
many	TRBV3-1	TRBJ2-7	.	15	TGTGCCGGCAGCCAGGGGGGGTCTGGGGTCTACGAGCAGTACTTC	CAGSQGGSGVYEQYF
many	TRBV3-1	TRBJ1-2	.	15	TGTGCCAGCAGCCGGCACGGTGAACAGTACTATGGCTACACCTTC	CASSRHGEQYYGYTF
many	TRBV28	TRBJ2-5	TRBD2	21	TGTGCCAGCGGATTCACAGATTACGGGACTAGCGGAGCCCCTTACCAAGAGACCCAGTACTTC	CASGFTDYGTSGAPYQETQYF
few	TRBV5-1	TRBJ2-7	TRBD1	14	TGCGCCAGCAGCACGGGGACAGGCTTCTACGAGCAGTACTTC	CASSTGTGFYEQYF
many	TRBV20-1	TRBJ2-1	TRBD2	12	TGCAGTGCTAGATTCGGGACTAGCGAGCAGTTCTTC	CSARFGTSEQFF
few	TRBV7-9	TRBJ2-7	.	13	TGTGCCAGTAGTCAGGGTGGGGGGTACGAGCAGTACTTC	CASSQGGGYEQYF
.	TRBV29-1	TRBJ2-5	.	11	TGCAGCGTTGCGAAGGGGGAGACCCAGTACTTC	CSVAKGETQYF
many	TRBV28	TRBJ2-5	.	15	TGTGCCAGCAGCCCCCCGGGCAGGTACCAAGAGACCCAGTACTTC	CASSPPGRYQETQYF
few	TRBV24-1	TRBJ1-1	.	13	TGTGCCACCAGTGAGCGACAGAACACTGAAGCTTTCTTT	CATSERQNTEAFF
many	TRBV28	TRBJ2-1	.	12	TGTGCCAGCAGTCTACAGGGGAGGGAGCAGTTCTTC	CASSLQGREQFF
.	TRBV20-1	TRBJ1-4	.	13	TGCAATGCTAAGGGGGCAACTAATGAAAAACTGTTTTTT	CNAKGATNEKLFF
.	TRBV27	TRBJ1-5	.	15	TGTGCCAGCAGTCCCCGGGACTCAACGAATCAGCCCCAGCATTTT	CASSPRDSTNQPQHF
few	TRBV7-9	TRBJ1-1	.	12	TGTGCCAGCAGCTTAGCAAAGGAGGGAGCTTTCTTT	CASSLAKEGAFF
.	TRBV4-1	TRBJ2-7	TRBD2	17	TGCGCCAGCAGCCAAGAGGGACTAGCGGGCCTCTCCTACGAGCAGTACTTC	CASSQEGLAGLSYEQYF
many	TRBV15	TRBJ2-7	TRBD1	15	TGTGCCACCAGCAGACCGGGACAGGGGGGCTACGAGCAGTACTTC	CATSRPGQGGYEQYF
few	TRBV27	TRBJ2-1	.	15	TGTGCCAGCAGTTTCGTGGCAGATTCGGACAATGAGCAGTTCTTC	CASSFVADSDNEQFF
.	TRBV14	TRBJ2-3	.	15	TGTGCCAGCAGCCAAGGAGCGGGCCCGTTCAATACGCAGTATTTT	CASSQGAGPFNTQYF
many	TRBV5-1	TRBJ2-7	.	16	TGCGCCAGCAACCCGTTTGGGCAGGGGAGGTCCTACGAGCAGTACTTC	CASNPFGQGRSYEQYF
.	TRBV12-3/TRBV12-4	TRBJ1-5	TRBD1	16	TGTGCCAGCAGTTTCTGGACAGGGATTAGCAATCAGCCCCAGCATTTT	CASSFWTGISNQPQHF
many	TRBV12-5	TRBJ2-1	.	17	TGTGCTAGTGGTGGACTAGTAGGCTACAGGGACTACAATGAGCAGTTCTTC	CASGGLVGYRDYNEQFF
many	TRBV15	TRBJ2-1	.	14	TGTGCCACCAGCAGCTTAATCGGAGGCAATGAGCAGTTCTTC	CATSSLIGGNEQFF
many	TRBV24-1	TRBJ1-2	.	14	TGTGCCACCAGTGATTCCCGGGGCTCTACGGGCTACACCTTC	CATSDSRGSTGYTF
.	TRBV28	TRBJ2-3	.	17	TGTGCCAGCAGTCGAAGGGGGGTCGCTACCGGCACAGATACGCAGTATTTT	CASSRRGVATGTDTQYF
many	TRBV5-4	TRBJ2-6	TRBD1	15	TGTGCCAGCAGCTTGGTAGTAGGACAGGGAAACGTCCTGACTTTC	CASSLVVGQGNVLTF
.	TRBV28	TRBJ1-4	TRBD1	15	TGTGCCAGCAGTAATCTCACAGGGGTGGGTGAAAAACTGTTTTTT	CASSNLTGVGEKLFF
few	TRBV20-1	TRBJ1-2	TRBD1	14	TGCAGTGCTAGAGATTTCACAGGGGGCTATGGCTACACCTTC	CSARDFTGGYGYTF